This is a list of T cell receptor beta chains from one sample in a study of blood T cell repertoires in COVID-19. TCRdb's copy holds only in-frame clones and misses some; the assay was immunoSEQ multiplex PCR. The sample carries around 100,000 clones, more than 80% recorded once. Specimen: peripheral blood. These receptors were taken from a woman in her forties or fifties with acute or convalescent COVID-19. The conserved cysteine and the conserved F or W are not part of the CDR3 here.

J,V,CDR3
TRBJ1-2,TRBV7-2,ASSLDLARESYGYT
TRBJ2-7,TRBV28,ASSFPSGTVSSYEQY
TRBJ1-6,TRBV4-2,ASSQDSIRGQGSNWDSPLH
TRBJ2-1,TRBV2,ASSNSGINEQF
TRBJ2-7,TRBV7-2,ASSSLAGGRKQY
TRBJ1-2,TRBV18,ASSLLGQDGYT
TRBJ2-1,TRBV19,ASSIIAGGPSEQF
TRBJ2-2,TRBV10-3,AISAGGERTAGELF
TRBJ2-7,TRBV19,ASSIYGTGDPYEQY
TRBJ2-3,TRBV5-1,ASSPESGGTDTQY
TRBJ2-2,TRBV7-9,ASSQAVITGELF
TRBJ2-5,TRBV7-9,ASSLDPGSRETQY
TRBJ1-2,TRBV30,AWSVRGSDAPYT
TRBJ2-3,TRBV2,ASKRQGVSSTDTQY
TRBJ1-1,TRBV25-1,ASSGGGLGTEAF
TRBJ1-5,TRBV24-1,ATSASNQPQH
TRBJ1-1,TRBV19,ASTTDRGRRGGSF
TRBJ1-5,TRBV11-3,ASSPTGATIDDSNQPQH
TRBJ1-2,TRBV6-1,ASSERTPRSYGYT
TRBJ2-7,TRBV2,ASSDLTPADYEQY
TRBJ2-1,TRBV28,ASSSGDYSYNEQF
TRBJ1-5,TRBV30,AWSRRRGEDQPQH
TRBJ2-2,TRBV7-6,ASSRAGDTGELF